Listed below are T cell receptor beta chains from one sample, sequenced in a study of T cell clones after liver transplantation. The data were produced by immunoSEQ multiplex PCR, yet TCRdb's version contains in-frame clones alone and is incomplete. The sample yields tens of thousands of clones, roughly 74% seen once. This specimen was CD8+ T cells from blood, taken 54 months after liver transplant. The receptors were sampled from a human patient who received a liver transplant. Some T cells may be supplied by the graft donor. Both conserved end residues are part of each CDR3. D genes are given only for firm matches. A row's size may be missing; if present it is once, few, many or a size class.

J gene | CDR3 length | clone size | D gene | V gene | CDR3 DNA | CDR3 protein
TRBJ2-1 | 15 | few | TRBD1 | TRBV5-1 | TGCGCCAGCAGCACCGGGACAGGGGGCATCGATGAGCAGTTCTTC | CASSTGTGGIDEQFF
TRBJ2-7 | 15 | NA | NA | TRBV27 | TGTGCCAGCAGTCCCGTGACAGAAGCCTTCTACGAGCAGTACTTC | CASSPVTEAFYEQYF
TRBJ2-2 | 14 | once | TRBD2 | TRBV30 | TGTGCCTGGAGTGTACTAGCGGACACCGGGGAGCTGTTTTTT | CAWSVLADTGELFF
TRBJ1-4 | 15 | NA | TRBD1 | TRBV27 | TGTGCCGGCAGTTTAATGGGCAGGGGGAGTGAAAAACTGTTTTTT | CAGSLMGRGSEKLFF
TRBJ2-3 | 15 | NA | NA | TRBV10-3 | TGTGCCATCAGTGCAGGGGAAGCTAGCACAGATACGCAGTATTTT | CAISAGEASTDTQYF
TRBJ1-5 | 15 | once | NA | TRBV27 | TGTGCCAGCAGTTTCGGGGGGACTAACAATCAGCCCCAGCATTTT | CASSFGGTNNQPQHF
TRBJ1-2 | 13 | NA | NA | TRBV27 | TGTGCCAGCAGTTTAGGTGTTCTAAATGGCTACACCTTC | CASSLGVLNGYTF
TRBJ2-7 | 13 | NA | NA | TRBV27 | TGTGCCAGCAGTTGGGGCAGTGGCAACGAGCAGTACTTC | CASSWGSGNEQYF
TRBJ1-1 | 12 | NA | NA | TRBV11-2 | TGTGCCAGCAGCTCCTTTGAGGCTTTAGCTTTCTTT | CASSSFEALAFF
TRBJ2-5 | 18 | NA | TRBD1 | TRBV29-1 | TGCAGCGTTGAAATTTTAATAGGACAGGGGGGCTTCCAAGAGACCCAGTACTTC | CSVEILIGQGGFQETQYF
TRBJ2-5 | 14 | once | TRBD1 | TRBV7-9 | TGTGCCAGCAGCCAGACAGGGAACCGGGAGACCCAGTACTTC | CASSQTGNRETQYF
TRBJ1-6 | 15 | few | TRBD1 | TRBV30 | TGTGCCTGGAGTGTAGGGACAGGGAGGAATTCACCCCTCCACTTT | CAWSVGTGRNSPLHF
TRBJ2-3 | 14 | few | NA | TRBV6-6 | TGTGCCAGCAGTTACCTGGGGCTCACAGATACGCAGTATTTT | CASSYLGLTDTQYF
TRBJ2-7 | 15 | NA | NA | TRBV19 | TGTGCCAGTAGTATAGGAATGGGAACCTCCTACGAGCAGTACTTC | CASSIGMGTSYEQYF
TRBJ2-2 | 17 | NA | NA | TRBV2 | TGTGCCAGCAGTGACGGGCTGGCAGATACGAACACCGGGGAGCTGTTTTTT | CASSDGLADTNTGELFF
TRBJ2-3 | 12 | NA | NA | TRBV7-9 | TGTGCCAGCAGCCCGGACCTGGATACGCAGTATTTT | CASSPDLDTQYF
TRBJ2-2 | 15 | NA | NA | TRBV19 | NA | CAAERTGFGAGELFF
TRBJ2-7 | 14 | NA | NA | TRBV2 | TGTGCCAGCCATGCCAGGGCCCCCTCCTACGAGCAGTACTTC | CASHARAPSYEQYF
TRBJ2-3 | 15 | few | TRBD2 | TRBV30 | TGTGCCTGGAGTGCCGGGAGCGGGGGGGCAGATACGCAGTATTTT | CAWSAGSGGADTQYF
TRBJ1-1 | 15 | NA | TRBD1 | TRBV19 | TGTGCCAGTAGTACGGACAGGGAGACGGACACTGAAGCTTTCTTT | CASSTDRETDTEAFF
TRBJ2-5 | 13 | NA | TRBD2 | TRBV7-6 | TGTGCCAGCATGAGCGGGGGTTTGGAGACCCAGTACTTC | CASMSGGLETQYF
TRBJ1-1 | 13 | NA | NA | TRBV27 | TGTGCCAGCAGTCTCGACAGATGGACTGAAGCTTTCTTT | CASSLDRWTEAFF
TRBJ1-5 | 14 | NA | NA | TRBV6-5 | TGTGCCAGCAGTTACGGTCAGGGAAATCAGCCCCAGCATTTT | CASSYGQGNQPQHF
TRBJ1-2 | 12 | NA | NA | TRBV29-1 | TGCAGCGTTGTATCAGAAAACTATGGCTACACCTTC | CSVVSENYGYTF